This TCR beta chain was recovered during a study of patients and donors after allogeneic stem cell transplantation. Via MiXCR, TCRdb re-called the RT-PCR reads, giving one row per CDR3 protein. The sample has 900,000 to 1,000,000 distinct CDR3 sequences, over 15% seen once. Trimming cost V 0 bases and J 0 bases, with 9 bases left between them. CDR3 length: 17 residues. Per the germline V gene, CDR1 is LGHNA and CDR2 is YSLEER. The J gene is TRBJ1-6, the V gene TRBV4-3; D is uncertain. This TCR was sampled from a human donor who was either an allogeneic HSCT recipient or a stem cell or donor lymphocyte infusion donor (not recorded which). It is not recorded whose cells these are; they may come from a transplant donor. Sequencing input: blood, either unsorted or a sorted T cell fraction (not recorded which). CDR3 nucleotides: TGCGCCAGCAGCCAAGATTTACAGAGCTCCTATAATTCACCCCTCCACTTT. Protein sequence: CASSQDLQSSYNSPLHF.